This entry concerns a single T cell receptor (beta chain). The PCR made use of 60 Vbeta and 13 Jbeta primers. Clones were read by immunoSEQ multiplex PCR, and TCRdb kept only the in-frame ones, dropping some. The repertoire table contains about 120,000 clones. The sample belongs to a study of cytomegalovirus exposure and HLA in healthy donors. Deletions cut 5 bases from V and 2 bases from J, with 4 bases between. The CDR3 covers 12 residues. CDR1 SGDLS and CDR2 YYNGEE come from the germline V gene. The V and J genes are TRBV9 and TRBJ2-2; D call uncertain. Sequenced sample: PBMCs. This TCR was recovered from a woman in her 40s in good health and CMV-seropositive. CDR3: CASSYNTGELFF. The CDR3 nucleotides are TGTGCCAGCAGTTATAACACCGGGGAGCTGTTTTTT.